This TCR beta chain was retrieved from a study of blood T cell repertoires in COVID-19. At the level of the study: Italy, Spain and the United States were the sources of the convalescent and acute COVID-19 samples. Sources were T cells, B-cell-depleted T cells, or PBMCs; the material itself was cDNA or gDNA.

In the original processing: Amplification of reference gene primers provided the estimated nucleated cell counts. Profiling relied on immunoSEQ multiplex PCR, and the TCRdb table lists in-frame clones only, not all of them. For V, J and clone size, that table is used; D and trimming come from the DNA. Here the sample spans about 73,000 clones, around four fifths being singletons. Source material: peripheral blood. This TCR was recovered from a man in his fifties or sixties with active COVID-19.

For the CDR3, the DNA is TGTGCCACCAGTGATTTGAACTTCTTCTCCCCAACAGATACGCAGTATTTT. Residues: CATSDLNFFSPTDTQYF. The J gene is TRBJ2-3, the V gene TRBV24-1; D not certain. Trimming shortened V by 0 bases and J by 3 bases, and 15 bases separated the two germline ends. Germline-derived CDR1 and CDR2 are KGHDR and SFDVKD. CDR3 size: 17 residues.